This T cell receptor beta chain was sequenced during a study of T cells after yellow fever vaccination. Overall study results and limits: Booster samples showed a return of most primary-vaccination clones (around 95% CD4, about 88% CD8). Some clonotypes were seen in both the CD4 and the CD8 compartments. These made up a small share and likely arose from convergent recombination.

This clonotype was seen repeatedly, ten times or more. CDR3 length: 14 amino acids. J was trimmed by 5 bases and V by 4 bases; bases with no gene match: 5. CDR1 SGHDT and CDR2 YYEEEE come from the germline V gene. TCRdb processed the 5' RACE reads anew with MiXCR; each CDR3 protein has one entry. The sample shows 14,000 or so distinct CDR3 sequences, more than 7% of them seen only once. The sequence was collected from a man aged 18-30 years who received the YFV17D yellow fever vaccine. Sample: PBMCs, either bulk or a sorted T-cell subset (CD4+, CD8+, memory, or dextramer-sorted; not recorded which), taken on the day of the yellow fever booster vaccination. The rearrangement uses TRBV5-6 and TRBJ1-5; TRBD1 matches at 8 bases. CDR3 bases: TGTGCCAGCAGCCAGACAGGGGCCTATCAGCCCCAGCATTTT. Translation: CASSQTGAYQPQHF.